The text below deals with one TCR beta chain. Libraries were prepared by immunoSEQ multiplex PCR; TCRdb keeps only in-frame clonotypes and omits some of them. In the table there are around 200,000 clones, 80% of which are singletons. This entry belongs to a study of blood T cell repertoires in COVID-19. Which cohort a participant joined came from the clinical history participants gave. This CDR3 spans 17 amino acids. Germline V gene lookup returns CDR1 ENHRY and CDR2 SYGVKD. Trimming removed 4 bases from V and 2 bases from J, with 19 bases in between. This clonotype was obtained from a woman aged 40-49 years with acute COVID-19. The chain links TRBV10-3 to TRBJ2-3, with D perhaps TRBD1 (5 bases). Sequencing was done on a sample of PBMCs or T cells enriched from blood (not recorded which). DNA of the CDR3: TGTGCCATCAGTGGCACTTATGACAGCAGCCCCACAGATACGCAGTATTTT. Translated: CAISGTYDSSPTDTQYF.